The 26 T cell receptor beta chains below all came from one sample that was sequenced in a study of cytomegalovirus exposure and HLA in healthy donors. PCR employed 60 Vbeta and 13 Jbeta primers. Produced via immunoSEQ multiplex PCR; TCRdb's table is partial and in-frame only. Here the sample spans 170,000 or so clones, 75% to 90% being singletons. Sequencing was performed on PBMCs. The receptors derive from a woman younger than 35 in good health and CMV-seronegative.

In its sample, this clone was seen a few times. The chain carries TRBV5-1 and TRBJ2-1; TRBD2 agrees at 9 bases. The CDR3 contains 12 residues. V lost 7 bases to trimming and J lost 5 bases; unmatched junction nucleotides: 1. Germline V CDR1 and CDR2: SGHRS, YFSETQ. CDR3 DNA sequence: TGCGCCAGCTCTAGCGGGGACAATGAGCAGTTCTTC. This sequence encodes CASSSGDNEQFF.

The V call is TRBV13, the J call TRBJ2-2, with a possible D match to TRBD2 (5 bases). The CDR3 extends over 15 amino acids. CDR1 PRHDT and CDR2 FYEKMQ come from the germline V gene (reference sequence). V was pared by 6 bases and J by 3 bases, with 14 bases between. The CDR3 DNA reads TGTGCCAGCAGTCGCGCGCTAGCCCACACCGGGGAGCTGTTTTTT. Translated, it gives CASSRALAHTGELFF.

The CDR3 DNA sequence: TGTGCCAGCAGTTTATCGAGCGCGACGCCTGGCTACACCTTC. This codes for CASSLSSATPGYTF. V is TRBV27 and J is TRBJ1-2; D unclear. The V end was cut by 0 bases, the J end by 7 bases, with 12 bases between. Germline V gene sequence: CDR1 MNHEY, CDR2 SMNVEV (reference sequence). The CDR3 consists of 14 residues.

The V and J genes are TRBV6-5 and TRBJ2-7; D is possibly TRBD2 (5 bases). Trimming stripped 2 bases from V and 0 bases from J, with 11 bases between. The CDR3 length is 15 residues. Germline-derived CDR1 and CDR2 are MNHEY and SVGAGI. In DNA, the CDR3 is TGTGCCAGCAGTTACGGCGGACTTAGCTCCTACGAGCAGTACTTC. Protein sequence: CASSYGGLSSYEQYF.

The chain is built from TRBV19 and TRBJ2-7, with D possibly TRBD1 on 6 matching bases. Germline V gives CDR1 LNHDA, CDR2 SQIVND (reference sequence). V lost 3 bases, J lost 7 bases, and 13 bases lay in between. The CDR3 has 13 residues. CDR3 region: CASSMGGTGEQYF. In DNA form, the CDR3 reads TGTGCCAGTAGTATGGGCGGCACAGGGGAGCAGTACTTC.

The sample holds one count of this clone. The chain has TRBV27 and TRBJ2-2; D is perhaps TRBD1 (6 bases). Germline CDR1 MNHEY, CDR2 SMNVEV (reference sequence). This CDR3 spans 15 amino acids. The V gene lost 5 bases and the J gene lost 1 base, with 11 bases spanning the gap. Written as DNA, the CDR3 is TGTGCCAGCAGTAGGACAGTGATGAACACCGGGGAGCTGTTTTTT. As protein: CASSRTVMNTGELFF.

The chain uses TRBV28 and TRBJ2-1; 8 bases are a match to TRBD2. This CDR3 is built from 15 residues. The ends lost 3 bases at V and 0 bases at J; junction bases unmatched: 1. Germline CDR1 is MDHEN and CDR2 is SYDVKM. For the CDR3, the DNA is TGTGCCAGCAGTTTGGGGACTAGCTCCTACAATGAGCAGTTCTTC. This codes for CASSLGTSSYNEQFF.

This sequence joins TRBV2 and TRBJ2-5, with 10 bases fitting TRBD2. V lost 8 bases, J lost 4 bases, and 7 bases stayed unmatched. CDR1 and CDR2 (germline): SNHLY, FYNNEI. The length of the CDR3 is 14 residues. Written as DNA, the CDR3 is TGTGCCAGCGGTGCCCGACTAGCGGGAGAGACCCAGTACTTC. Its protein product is CASGARLAGETQYF.

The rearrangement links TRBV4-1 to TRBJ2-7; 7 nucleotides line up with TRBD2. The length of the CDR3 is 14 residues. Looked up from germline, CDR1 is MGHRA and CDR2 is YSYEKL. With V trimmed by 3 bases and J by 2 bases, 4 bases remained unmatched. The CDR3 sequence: CASSHGREAYEQYF. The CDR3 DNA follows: TGCGCCAGCAGCCATGGGAGGGAGGCCTACGAGCAGTACTTC.

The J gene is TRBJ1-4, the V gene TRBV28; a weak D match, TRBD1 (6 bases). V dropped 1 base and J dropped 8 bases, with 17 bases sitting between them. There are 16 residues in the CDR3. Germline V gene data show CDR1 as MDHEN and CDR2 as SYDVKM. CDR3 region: CASSLSLPGQEEKLFF. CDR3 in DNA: TGTGCCAGCAGTTTATCCCTACCGGGACAAGAAGAAAAACTGTTTTTT.

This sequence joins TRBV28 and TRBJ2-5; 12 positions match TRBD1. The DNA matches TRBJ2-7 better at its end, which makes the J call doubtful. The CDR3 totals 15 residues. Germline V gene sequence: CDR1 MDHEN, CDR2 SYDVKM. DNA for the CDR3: TGTGCCAGCAGTTGGGGACAGGGGGCCCCCTACGAGCAGTACTTC. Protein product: CASSWGQGAPYEQYF.

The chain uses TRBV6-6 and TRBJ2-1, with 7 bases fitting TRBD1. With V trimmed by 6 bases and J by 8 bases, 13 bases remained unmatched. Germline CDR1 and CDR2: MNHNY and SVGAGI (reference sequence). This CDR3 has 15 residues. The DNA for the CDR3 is TGTGCCAGCAGCTCTGGACAGGTGGCTTTGTATGAGCAGTTCTTC. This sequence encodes CASSSGQVALYEQFF.

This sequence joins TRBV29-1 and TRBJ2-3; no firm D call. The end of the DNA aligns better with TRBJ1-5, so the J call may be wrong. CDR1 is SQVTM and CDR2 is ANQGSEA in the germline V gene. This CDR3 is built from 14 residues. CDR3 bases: TGCAGCGTTGAACAGTCAGGTCAATATGATACGCAGCATTTT. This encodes CSVEQSGQYDTQHF.

This CDR3 reads CASSLGGGGNTIYF. CDR3 DNA: TGTGCCAGCAGCTTAGGGGGCGGAGGAAACACCATATATTTT. This sequence joins TRBV7-9 and TRBJ1-3; perhaps TRBD1 as D (5 bases). The germline V gene has CDR1 SEHNR and CDR2 FQNEAQ (reference sequence). CDR3 length: 14 residues. V was trimmed by 1 base and J by 4 bases, leaving 8 bases between them.

The CDR3 reads CAGGQGASPLHF. The CDR3 region has the DNA TGTGCCGGCGGACAGGGCGCTTCACCCCTCCACTTT. The chain employs TRBV2 and TRBJ1-6; 8 nucleotides align to TRBD1. J was trimmed by 9 bases and V by 11 bases; bases with no gene match: 6. The CDR3 covers 12 residues. In germline, CDR1 is SNHLY, CDR2 FYNNEI.

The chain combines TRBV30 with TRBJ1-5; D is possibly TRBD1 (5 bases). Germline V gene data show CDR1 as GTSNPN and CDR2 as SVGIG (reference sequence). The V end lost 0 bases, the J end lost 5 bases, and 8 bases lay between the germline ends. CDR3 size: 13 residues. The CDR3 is CAWSVQADQPQHF. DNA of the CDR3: TGTGCCTGGAGTGTACAGGCCGATCAGCCCCAGCATTTT.

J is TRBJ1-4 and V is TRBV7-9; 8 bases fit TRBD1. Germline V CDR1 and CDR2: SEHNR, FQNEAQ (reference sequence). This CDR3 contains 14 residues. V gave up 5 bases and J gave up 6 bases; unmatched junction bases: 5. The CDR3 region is CASSDGQGHEKLFF. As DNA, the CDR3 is TGTGCCAGCAGCGACGGACAGGGACATGAAAAACTGTTTTTT.

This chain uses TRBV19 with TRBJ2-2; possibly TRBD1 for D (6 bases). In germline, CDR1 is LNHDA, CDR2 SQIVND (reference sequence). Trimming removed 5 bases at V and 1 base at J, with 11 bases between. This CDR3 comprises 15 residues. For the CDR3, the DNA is TGTGCCAGTAGTTCACCACAGGGGAACACCGGGGAGCTGTTTTTT. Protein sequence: CASSSPQGNTGELFF.

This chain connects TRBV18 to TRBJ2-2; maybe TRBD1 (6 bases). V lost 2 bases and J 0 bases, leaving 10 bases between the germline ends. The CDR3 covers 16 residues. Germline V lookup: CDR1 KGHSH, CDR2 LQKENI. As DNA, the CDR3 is TGTGCCAGCTCACCAATGAGGGGGACGAACACCGGGGAGCTGTTTTTT. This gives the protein CASSPMRGTNTGELFF.

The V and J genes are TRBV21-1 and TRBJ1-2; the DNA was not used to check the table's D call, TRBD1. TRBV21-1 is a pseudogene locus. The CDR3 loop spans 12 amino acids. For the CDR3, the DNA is TGTGCCAGCAGCAACTCGGACAGGCGAAAATGCTTC. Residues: CASSNSDRRKCF.

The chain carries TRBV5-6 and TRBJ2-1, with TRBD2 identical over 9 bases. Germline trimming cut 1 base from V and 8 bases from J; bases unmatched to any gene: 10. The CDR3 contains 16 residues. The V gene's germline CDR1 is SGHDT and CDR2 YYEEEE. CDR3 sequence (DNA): TGTGCCAGCAGCTTGCGGGGGGTAGCGGGGGTCGATGAGCAGTTCTTC. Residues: CASSLRGVAGVDEQFF.

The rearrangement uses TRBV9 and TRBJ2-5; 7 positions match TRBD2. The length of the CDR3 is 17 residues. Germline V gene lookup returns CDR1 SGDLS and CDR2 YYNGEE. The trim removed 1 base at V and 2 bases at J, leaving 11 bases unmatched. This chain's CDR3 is CASSVTSAPGGQETQYF. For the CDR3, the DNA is TGTGCCAGCAGCGTAACTAGCGCTCCCGGCGGGCAAGAGACCCAGTACTTC.

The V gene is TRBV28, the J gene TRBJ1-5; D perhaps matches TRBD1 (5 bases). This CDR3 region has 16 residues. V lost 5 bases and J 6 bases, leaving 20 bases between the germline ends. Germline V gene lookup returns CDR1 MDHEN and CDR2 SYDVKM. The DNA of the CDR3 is TGTGCCAGCAGTCCCAGACAGTTGGGCGAAGGTCAGCCCCAGCATTTT. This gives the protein CASSPRQLGEGQPQHF.

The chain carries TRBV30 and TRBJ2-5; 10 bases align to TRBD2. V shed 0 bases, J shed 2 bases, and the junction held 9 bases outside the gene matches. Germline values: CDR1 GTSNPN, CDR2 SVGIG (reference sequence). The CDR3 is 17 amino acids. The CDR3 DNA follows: TGTGCCTGGAGTGTAAGTCTTCTAGCGGGAGTACAAGAGACCCAGTACTTC. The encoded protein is CAWSVSLLAGVQETQYF.

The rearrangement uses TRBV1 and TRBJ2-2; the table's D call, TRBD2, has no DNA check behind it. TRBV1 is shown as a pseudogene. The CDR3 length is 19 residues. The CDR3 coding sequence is TGCACCAGCAGCCAAGATCCAGCGGGGGGCCCTACCAACACCGGGGAGCTGTTTTTT. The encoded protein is CTSSQDPAGGPTNTGELFF.

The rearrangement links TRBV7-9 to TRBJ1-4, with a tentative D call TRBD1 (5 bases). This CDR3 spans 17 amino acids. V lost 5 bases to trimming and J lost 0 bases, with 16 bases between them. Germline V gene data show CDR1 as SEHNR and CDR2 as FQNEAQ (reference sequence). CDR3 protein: CASSQPHRGSTNEKLFF. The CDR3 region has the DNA TGTGCCAGCAGCCAACCGCATAGGGGTTCAACTAATGAAAAACTGTTTTTT.